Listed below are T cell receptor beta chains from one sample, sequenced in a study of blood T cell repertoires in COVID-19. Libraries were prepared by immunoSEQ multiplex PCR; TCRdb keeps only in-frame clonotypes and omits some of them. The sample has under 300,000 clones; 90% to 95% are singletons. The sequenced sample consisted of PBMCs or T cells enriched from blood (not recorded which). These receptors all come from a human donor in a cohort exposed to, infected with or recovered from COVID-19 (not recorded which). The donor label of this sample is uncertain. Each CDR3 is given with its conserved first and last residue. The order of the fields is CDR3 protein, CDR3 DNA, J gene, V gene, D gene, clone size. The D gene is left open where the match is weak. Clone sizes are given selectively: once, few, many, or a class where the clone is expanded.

cdr3_aa: CASSQDGGGSYGYTF
cdr3_nt: TGCGCCAGCAGCCAAGATGGGGGGGGATCTTATGGCTACACCTTC
j_call: TRBJ1-2
v_call: TRBV4-1
d_call: .
clone_size: .

cdr3_aa: CASSIAGTGDYSNQPQHF
cdr3_nt: TGTGCCAGTAGTATCGCCGGGACAGGAGATTATAGCAATCAGCCCCAGCATTTT
j_call: TRBJ1-5
v_call: TRBV19
d_call: TRBD1
clone_size: .

cdr3_aa: CASSQGLIITEAFF
cdr3_nt: TGTGCCAGCAGCCAAGGCCTAATAATCACTGAAGCTTTCTTT
j_call: TRBJ1-1
v_call: TRBV3-1/TRBV3-2
d_call: .
clone_size: .

cdr3_aa: CASSFDSRGGNTQYF
cdr3_nt: TGTGCCAGCAGCTTCGATTCAAGGGGGGGCAATACGCAGTATTTT
j_call: TRBJ2-3
v_call: TRBV5-4
d_call: .
clone_size: once

cdr3_aa: CASSFSGGGKGSGANVLTF
cdr3_nt: TGTGCCAGCAGTTTTTCAGGGGGCGGAAAGGGCTCTGGGGCCAACGTCCTGACTTTC
j_call: TRBJ2-6
v_call: TRBV2
d_call: TRBD1
clone_size: .

cdr3_aa: CASSLGGDAKNIQYF
cdr3_nt: TGTGCCAGCAGCTTGGGGGGGGATGCCAAAAACATTCAGTACTTC
j_call: TRBJ2-4
v_call: TRBV5-4
d_call: .
clone_size: .

cdr3_aa: CASSRGQGAGQPQHF
cdr3_nt: TGTGCCAGCAGCAGGGGACAGGGGGCTGGACAGCCCCAGCATTTT
j_call: TRBJ1-5
v_call: TRBV5-5
d_call: TRBD1
clone_size: .

cdr3_aa: CASGGARGNTIYF
cdr3_nt: TGTGCCAGCGGGGGGGCGCGAGGAAACACCATATATTTT
j_call: TRBJ1-3
v_call: TRBV9
d_call: .
clone_size: .

cdr3_aa: CASSRPGDTQYF
cdr3_nt: TGTGCCAGCAGCAGACCGGGAGATACGCAGTATTTT
j_call: TRBJ2-3
v_call: TRBV7-2
d_call: .
clone_size: once

cdr3_aa: CASSSLLMTGNQPQHF
cdr3_nt: TGTGCCAGCAGCTCACTTCTGATGACGGGTAATCAGCCCCAGCATTTT
j_call: TRBJ1-5
v_call: TRBV5-6
d_call: .
clone_size: .

cdr3_aa: CATSETPALGSLRVYEQYF
cdr3_nt: TGTGCCACCAGTGAAACCCCAGCGCTGGGGAGCCTGCGGGTCTACGAGCAGTACTTC
j_call: TRBJ2-7
v_call: TRBV24-1
d_call: .
clone_size: .

cdr3_aa: CASRSGGQQPQHF
cdr3_nt: TGTGCCAGCAGGTCTGGCGGGCAACAGCCCCAGCATTTT
j_call: TRBJ1-5
v_call: TRBV27
d_call: .
clone_size: once

cdr3_aa: CASGFGTDTQYF
cdr3_nt: TGTGCTAGTGGTTTCGGCACAGATACGCAGTATTTT
j_call: TRBJ2-3
v_call: TRBV12-5
d_call: .
clone_size: .

cdr3_aa: CASRGDRQGFTEAFF
cdr3_nt: TGTGCCAGCAGGGGGGACAGGCAGGGGTTCACTGAAGCTTTCTTT
j_call: TRBJ1-1
v_call: TRBV5-4
d_call: TRBD1
clone_size: .

cdr3_aa: CASSLDRDYGYTF
cdr3_nt: TGTGCCAGCAGCTTAGACAGGGACTATGGCTACACCTTC
j_call: TRBJ1-2
v_call: TRBV7-9
d_call: .
clone_size: .

cdr3_aa: CASSFGQNTEAFF
cdr3_nt: TGTGCCAGCAGTTTTGGACAGAACACTGAAGCTTTCTTT
j_call: TRBJ1-1
v_call: TRBV6-5
d_call: .
clone_size: .

cdr3_aa: CASSPDRRNGYTF
cdr3_nt: TGTGCCAGCTCACCGGACAGGAGAAATGGCTACACCTTC
j_call: TRBJ1-2
v_call: TRBV18
d_call: TRBD1
clone_size: .

cdr3_aa: CASSQDSAGAPQETQYF
cdr3_nt: TGTGCCAGCAGCCAAGATTCAGCGGGGGCCCCCCAAGAGACCCAGTACTTC
j_call: TRBJ2-5
v_call: TRBV4-2
d_call: TRBD2
clone_size: .

cdr3_aa: CASSRLVADTQYF
cdr3_nt: TGCGCCAGCAGCCGACTAGTGGCAGATACGCAGTATTTT
j_call: TRBJ2-3
v_call: TRBV4-1
d_call: .
clone_size: .

cdr3_aa: CATSRIGGTSSYNEQFF
cdr3_nt: TGTGCCACCAGCAGGATCGGGGGGACGAGCTCCTACAATGAGCAGTTCTTC
j_call: TRBJ2-1
v_call: TRBV15
d_call: TRBD2
clone_size: few

cdr3_aa: CASRAPPQGQGRIYGYTF
cdr3_nt: TGTGCCAGCAGAGCGCCCCCGCAGGGACAGGGTAGGATCTATGGCTACACCTTC
j_call: TRBJ1-2
v_call: TRBV2
d_call: TRBD1
clone_size: .

cdr3_aa: CASSDGQDYEQYF
cdr3_nt: TGTGCCAGCAGTGATGGACAGGACTACGAGCAGTACTTC
j_call: TRBJ2-7
v_call: TRBV6-1
d_call: TRBD1
clone_size: .

cdr3_aa: CASSTRDTYGYTF
cdr3_nt: TGTGCCAGCAGTACCCGGGACACCTATGGCTACACCTTC
j_call: TRBJ1-2
v_call: TRBV6-2/TRBV6-3
d_call: .
clone_size: .

cdr3_aa: CASSPWTGTSSTDTQYF
cdr3_nt: TGCGCCAGCAGCCCCTGGACAGGGACATCTAGCACAGATACGCAGTATTTT
j_call: TRBJ2-3
v_call: TRBV5-1
d_call: TRBD1
clone_size: .

cdr3_aa: CASGLTVGGLSIVRTEAFF
cdr3_nt: TGTGCTAGTGGTTTGACTGTAGGCGGACTCAGTATAGTGAGAACTGAAGCTTTCTTT
j_call: TRBJ1-1
v_call: TRBV12-5
d_call: .
clone_size: .